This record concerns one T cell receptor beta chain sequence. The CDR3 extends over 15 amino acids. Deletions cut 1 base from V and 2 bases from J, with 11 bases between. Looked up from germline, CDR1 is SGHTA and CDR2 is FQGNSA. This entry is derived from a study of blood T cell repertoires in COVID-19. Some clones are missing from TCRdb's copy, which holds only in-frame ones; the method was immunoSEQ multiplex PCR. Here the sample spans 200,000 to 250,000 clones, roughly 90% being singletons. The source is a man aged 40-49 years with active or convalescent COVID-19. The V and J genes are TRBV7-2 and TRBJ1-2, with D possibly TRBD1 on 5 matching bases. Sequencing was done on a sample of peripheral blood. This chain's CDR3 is CASSLGDSLNYGYTF. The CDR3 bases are TGTGCCAGCAGCTTAGGCGACAGCCTGAACTATGGCTACACCTTC.